These T cell receptor beta chains were read from a single sample in a study of T cells after posttransplantation cyclophosphamide. The table came from immunoSEQ multiplex PCR; TCRdb's copy has only in-frame clones and leaves some out. The table lists tens of thousands of clones, just under 80% of them singletons. Specimen: CD4+ T cells sorted from blood, collected 1,700 to 2,000 days after a stem cell transplant with posttransplant cyclophosphamide. The source is a female patient aged 40 to 50 who received an allogeneic stem cell transplant from a related donor, was CMV-positive, and had no GVHD. Part of the T cells may come from the graft donor. CDR3s leave out the opening cysteine and the closing phenylalanine or tryptophan.

V gene	J gene	CDR3 protein
TRBV7-2	TRBJ2-7	ASSLGGGLIYEQY
TRBV4-1	TRBJ2-5	ASSQPGTSRGETQY
TRBV4-2	TRBJ2-5	ASSRGSGVGETQY
TRBV11-2	.	ASSLGVGTVYEQY
TRBV20-1	TRBJ2-5	SGGLQETQY
TRBV6-1	TRBJ2-7	ASISTSGGQGEQY
TRBV7-9	TRBJ1-6	ASRPLLSRPRDNSPLH
TRBV5-1	TRBJ2-7	ASSSWTGTSYEQY
TRBV5-5	TRBJ2-7	ASSFGLAGALYEQY
TRBV28	TRBJ1-2	ASSRQTPGSYT
TRBV19	TRBJ1-4	ASSIGAGTTTNEKLF
TRBV18	TRBJ1-1	ASGSDRLNEAF
TRBV5-6	TRBJ2-3	ASSAPGQGFTDTQY
TRBV5-1	.	ASSTRQGVSYEQY
TRBV19	TRBJ1-2	ASRPTGAFYGYT
TRBV6-6	TRBJ1-6	ASSHARADSPLH
TRBV5-4	TRBJ2-3	ASSGRTSGAQDTQY
TRBV5-4	TRBJ1-2	ASSLQGGSNYGYT
TRBV19	TRBJ1-5	ASSIYGTGGQH
TRBV5-1	TRBJ1-3	ASSASFSGNTIY
TRBV11-1	TRBJ2-2	ASSLAGRLGELF
TRBV12-5	TRBJ2-2	ASGLPGTGVKSPNTGELF
TRBV7-2	TRBJ1-5	ASSFGTGLQPQH
TRBV10-3	TRBJ1-5	AIRRSSNQPQH
TRBV19	TRBJ1-6	ASSIFGLFKTGNSPLH
TRBV5-4	TRBJ2-1	ASSPKTGAEQF
TRBV7-9	TRBJ1-1	ASRARSPEAF
TRBV2	TRBJ1-2	ASSGALSYGYT
TRBV6-5	TRBJ1-5	ASRMTGDNQPQH
TRBV19	TRBJ2-6	ASSPTASGPFSGANVLT
TRBV18	TRBJ2-5	ASSLGDRLYNRGETQY
TRBV7-2	TRBJ1-1	ASSLGRAEAF
TRBV2	TRBJ2-5	ASSEDRVVSN
TRBV9	TRBJ2-1	ASSAKWGEGKF
TRBV2	TRBJ1-1	ASSDGRGPNTEAF
TRBV13	TRBJ2-5	ASSPRGGETQY
TRBV5-6	TRBJ2-3	ASSDGQRPDTQY
TRBV6-6	TRBJ1-1	ASRMGQRNTEAF
TRBV15	TRBJ2-7	ATSRDRDYEQY
TRBV29-1	TRBJ2-7	SVAASGGYEQY
TRBV18	TRBJ2-1	ASSLRQGSYNEQF
TRBV5-1	TRBJ1-2	ASSYAPGTATTINYGYT
TRBV19	TRBJ1-5	ASSIASGNQPQH
TRBV6-5	TRBJ2-7	ASRTVRRGNGEQY
TRBV18	TRBJ2-7	ASSPGDSYEQY
TRBV7-8	TRBJ2-7	ASSPPRDRVNEQY
TRBV7-3	TRBJ1-6	ASSLRGSDSPLH
TRBV5-1	TRBJ2-3	ASSLSSDTQY
TRBV10-3	TRBJ2-7	AISDGRGLFEQY
TRBV10-3	TRBJ2-1	AISVTSGGSPSSYNEQF
TRBV19	TRBJ1-5	ATSVGQGSSQPQH
TRBV2	TRBJ1-2	ASSAGGAYYGYT
TRBV19	TRBJ2-3	ASSTPAGGFADTQY
TRBV18	TRBJ1-2	ASSPFTGFNNYGYT
TRBV19	TRBJ2-4	ASSIDWGGPKNIQY